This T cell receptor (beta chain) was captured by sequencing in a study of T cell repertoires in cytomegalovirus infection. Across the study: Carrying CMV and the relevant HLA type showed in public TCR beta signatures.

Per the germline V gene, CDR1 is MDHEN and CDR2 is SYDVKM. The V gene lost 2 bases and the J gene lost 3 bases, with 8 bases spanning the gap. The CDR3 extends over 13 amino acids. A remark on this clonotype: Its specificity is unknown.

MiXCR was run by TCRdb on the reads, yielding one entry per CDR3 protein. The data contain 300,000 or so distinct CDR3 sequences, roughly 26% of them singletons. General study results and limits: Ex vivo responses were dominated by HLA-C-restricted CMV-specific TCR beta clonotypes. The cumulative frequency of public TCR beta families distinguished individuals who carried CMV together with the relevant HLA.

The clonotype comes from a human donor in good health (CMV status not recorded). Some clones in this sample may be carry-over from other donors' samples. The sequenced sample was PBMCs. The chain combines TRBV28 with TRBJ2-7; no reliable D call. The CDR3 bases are TGTGCCAGCAGTTTACAGGTACTCTACGAGCAGTACTTC. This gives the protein CASSLQVLYEQYF.